This TCR beta chain was captured in a study of blood T cell repertoires in COVID-19. The count of this clone is one. Profiled with immunoSEQ multiplex PCR; TCRdb holds only in-frame clones, not every one. The sample has about 140,000 clones, over 75% seen once. Trimming took 1 base from V and 0 from J, leaving 7 bases between them. Per germline, CDR1 MDHEN and CDR2 SYDVKM. The CDR3 runs to 16 residues. The gene calls are TRBV28 and TRBJ1-6, with D unclear. Sequencing was performed on peripheral blood. The sequence was obtained from a human donor in a cohort sampled during active COVID-19. The CDR3 is CASSLSPSSYNSPLHF. CDR3 coding DNA: TGTGCCAGCAGTTTATCCCCGAGCTCCTATAATTCACCCCTCCACTTT.